This TCR beta chain appears in the sequencing data of a study of shared clonotypes between healthy human individuals. Whole-study context: Three plates were used per donor for CD4 naive, three for CD4 memory, two for CD8 naive and one for CD8 memory.

Study-level results: Deeper or shallower sequencing was expected to change how clonotypes are shared among donors.

On this clone itself: Its antigen remains unknown.

The germline V gene has CDR1 SNHLY and CDR2 FYNNEI. There are 16 residues in the CDR3. The ends lost 2 bases at V and 3 bases at J; junction bases unmatched: 5. Assay used: immunoSEQ multiplex PCR; TCRdb lists only in-frame clones, some missing. The data contain millions of clones, approximately 95% of them singletons. Each sample came from a Caucasian adult donor living in Nashville, Tennessee. The sample taken for sequencing was naive CD4+ T cells sorted from blood. Subset defined: CD45RA+ positively selected. The TCR originated in a man between 18 and 29 years old in good health. The genes are TRBV2 and TRBJ1-4; 8 nucleotides agree with TRBD1. CDR3 bases: TGTGCCAGCAGTGAATCAGGGGGCATATCTAATGAAAAACTGTTTTTT. It encodes CASSESGGISNEKLFF.